The next 9 T cell receptor beta chains were all read from a single sample in a study of CD8 T cells in ankylosing spondylitis. Study-wide points: Characteristic of ankylosing spondylitis blood, it appeared, was a TCR beta motif comprising roughly eight highly homologous variants.

These receptors' targets are unknown. A single record per CDR3 protein comes from TCRdb applying MiXCR to the 5' RACE reads. Among fewer than 250,000 distinct CDR3 sequences, around 18% were seen once, and the ten largest hold about 42%. The sequenced material came from blood, either unsorted or a sorted T cell fraction (not recorded which). The receptors here all came from a male donor with ankylosing spondylitis.

This clonotype was seen a handful of times. The chain is built from TRBV12-3 or TRBV12-4 and TRBJ2-7; 14 positions match TRBD2. This CDR3 is 17 amino acids long. Trimming took 3 bases from V and 3 from J; bases not matched to a gene: 7. CDR3 sequence (DNA): TGTGCCAGCAGTTTGGGACTAGCGGGAGTTCCTGGCTACGAGCAGTACTTC. Protein sequence: CASSLGLAGVPGYEQYF.

V usage is TRBV5-1 and J usage is TRBJ2-3; D gene ambiguous. Gene TRBJ1-5 matches the end of the DNA better, so the J call may be wrong. This CDR3 spans 15 amino acids. Looked up from germline, CDR1 is SGHRS and CDR2 is YFSETQ. The CDR3 sequence: CASSALAVSTDTQHF. CDR3 coding DNA: TGCGCCAGCAGCGCTCTAGCGGTTAGCACAGATACGCAGCATTTT.

On this clonotype: The junction departs from the called germline gene at one end, perhaps through a read error. J is TRBJ2-3 and V is TRBV11-2; 9 nucleotides align to TRBD2. Germline V gene sequence: CDR1 SGHAT, CDR2 FQNNGV. This CDR3 has 14 amino acids. The CDR3 here is CASTLAGVGDTQYF. CDR3 coding DNA: TGTGCCAGCACCTTAGCGGGAGTAGGAGATACGCAGTATTTT.

This sequence joins TRBV12-3 or TRBV12-4 and TRBJ1-3; no definite D call. The ends were cut back, 5 bases at V and 0 bases at J, with 8 bases in the middle. This CDR3 comprises 14 residues. CDR3 loop: CASSDGLSGNTIYF. As DNA, the CDR3 is TGTGCCAGCAGTGACGGACTCTCTGGAAACACCATATATTTT.

This clonotype was seen repeatedly, ten times or more. This chain connects TRBV5-1 to TRBJ2-1; 9 nucleotides line up with TRBD1. The trim removed 7 bases at V and 8 bases at J, leaving 10 bases unmatched. CDR3 length: 14 amino acids. CDR1 is SGHRS, CDR2 YFSETQ, per germline. The DNA for the CDR3 is TGCGCCAGCCAAGGGGGACAGGGACTGTATGAGCAGTTCTTC. Translating gives CASQGGQGLYEQFF.

This clonotype has more than one count but fewer than ten. The J gene is TRBJ2-4, the V gene TRBV11-2; D gene unclear. Germline assignment: CDR1 SGHAT and CDR2 FQNNGV. The CDR3 has 15 amino acids. V dropped 0 bases and J dropped 5 bases, with 11 bases sitting between them. CDR3 sequence reads: CASSLEAAVENIQYF. In DNA, the CDR3 is TGTGCCAGCAGCTTAGAGGCGGCAGTAGAAAACATTCAGTACTTC.

This clonotype was seen a handful of times. The gene calls are TRBV5-4 and TRBJ1-2; weak D call: TRBD1 (5 bases). V lost 3 bases, J lost 4 bases, and 10 bases lay in between. This CDR3 is 13 amino acids long. Germline V gene data show CDR1 as SGHNT and CDR2 as YYREEE (reference sequence). The CDR3 sequence: CASSWDPSYGYTF. The CDR3 bases are TGTGCCAGCAGCTGGGACCCTAGCTATGGCTACACCTTC.

This clonotype was detected a few times. The CDR3 protein is CSVEWGGEGYEQYF. As DNA, the CDR3 is TGCAGCGTTGAGTGGGGCGGGGAGGGCTACGAGCAGTACTTC. V usage is TRBV29-1 and J usage is TRBJ2-7, with 7 bases identical to TRBD2. The germline V gene encodes CDR1 SQVTM and CDR2 ANQGSEA. The CDR3 runs 14 residues. Trimming at V came to 3 bases and at J to 3 bases, leaving 8 bases not matched to a gene.

This clonotype was counted a few times. This chain uses TRBV4-1 with TRBJ2-2; D unresolved. Between the trimmed V and J ends, which lost 4 bases and 3 bases, there was a span of 18 bases. The CDR3 extends over 17 amino acids. In germline, CDR1 is MGHRA, CDR2 YSYEKL. This CDR3 reads CASSPVGWASDTGELFF. In nucleotides, the CDR3 is TGCGCCAGCAGCCCGGTCGGGTGGGCGTCGGACACCGGGGAGCTGTTTTTT.